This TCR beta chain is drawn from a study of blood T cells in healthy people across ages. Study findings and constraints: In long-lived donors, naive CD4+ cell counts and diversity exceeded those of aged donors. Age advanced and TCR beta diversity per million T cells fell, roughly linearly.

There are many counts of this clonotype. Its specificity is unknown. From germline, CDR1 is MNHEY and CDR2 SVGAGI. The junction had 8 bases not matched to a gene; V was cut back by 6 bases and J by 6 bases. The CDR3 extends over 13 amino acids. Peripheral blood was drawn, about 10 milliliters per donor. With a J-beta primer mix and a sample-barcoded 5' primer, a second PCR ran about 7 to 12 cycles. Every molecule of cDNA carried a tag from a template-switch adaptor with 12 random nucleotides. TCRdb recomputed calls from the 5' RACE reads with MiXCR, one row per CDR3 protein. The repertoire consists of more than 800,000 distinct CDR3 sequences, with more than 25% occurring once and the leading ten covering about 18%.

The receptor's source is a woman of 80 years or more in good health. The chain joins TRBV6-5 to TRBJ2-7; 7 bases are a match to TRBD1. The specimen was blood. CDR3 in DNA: TGTGCCAGCAGAAAGGGACAGTTTACCGAGCAGTACTTC. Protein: CASRKGQFTEQYF.